Below, one T cell receptor (beta chain) is given with its context. This clone was counted once. There is no known antigen for this receptor. No base-level quality is on record; no much larger clone is a single base apart. A distance of 8 bases separates the germline ends of V and J, which lose 8 bases and 3 bases respectively. Spanning cysteine to phenylalanine, the CDR3 consists of 12 amino acids. Only the CDR3 portion is preserved as DNA: 36 bases, with reading frame beginning at the first base. Sequences SEHNR (CDR1) and FQNEAQ (CDR2) are obtained from the germline V gene (reference sequence). This entry belongs to a study of blood T cell repertoires in COVID-19 (dated by TCRdb to about 2020). Regarding the complete study: The collaborator samples originated in the United States, Italy and Spain and spanned the acute and convalescent phases of COVID-19. Where HLA class I and class II types were available, the types were taken from metadata supplied by the sample provider, not from assay-based typing. The repertoires were released in a freely available public database meant as a resource for research on the immune response to SARS-CoV-2. The prospective study material was composed of cDNA or gDNA derived from T cells, B-cell-depleted T cells, or PBMCs. Samples were obtained from the ongoing ImmuneRACE study (first 160 participants) and from approximately 1,200 subjects provided by 6 global collaborators. The sample metadata nearly always contained a de-identified subject ID, COVID-19 status, age in years and sex. Subjects who had been exposed to COVID-19, were actively infected with it, or had recovered from it provided the deeply sampled blood TCRbeta repertoires that made up the dataset. General findings and caveats noted by the study authors: The amount of clinical and demographic metadata varied by source and participant and was provided uncurated.

Participants in the prospective study were aged roughly 18 to 95 years, lived in under 30 United States geographic areas, and enrolled through a virtual design. Cohort assignment in the prospective study relied on participant-reported clinical history from a screening survey and a study questionnaire. In the prospective study, mobile phlebotomists collected whole blood, serum and a nasopharyngeal or oropharyngeal swab from each participant. Additional blood draws and questionnaires over an approximately 2-month period could optionally be provided by prospective study participants. Before DNA extraction, blood samples from the prospective study were shipped at room temperature or frozen. TCRbeta CDR3 regions were amplified from genomic DNA by means of the immunoSEQ Assay, a bias-controlled multiplex PCR. Turning to the authors' computational methods: The number of nucleated cells in each sample was estimated by amplification of reference gene primers within the assay. To quantify the absolute abundance of each unique TCRbeta CDR3 rearrangement, sequence reads were collapsed and filtered. For each sample, productive Simpson clonality was calculated as the square root of Simpson's diversity index over productive rearrangements. Drawn from immuneACCESS, this table holds only the in-frame rearrangements with V and J called that TCRdb kept. Clones are partly lost; checked studies trace under half to an unresolved V gene and leave the rest unexplained. The V and J calls and clone size are taken from that table; D and trimming were inferred from the DNA. The sample has hundreds of thousands of clones on record, about 80% of them singletons. Over 4% of the sample is in the top ten clones.

The V and J genes are TRBV7-9 and TRBJ1-5; no confident D gene assignment can be made. Sequencing was performed on PBMCs or T cells enriched from blood (not recorded which). The source of this sequence is a man aged 25-40 years with acute COVID-19. The nucleotide sequence is TGTGCCAGCCGACTGAACAATCAGCCCCAGCATTTT. It translates to CASRLNNQPQHF.